The rows below give T cell receptor beta chains drawn from one sample of a study of cytomegalovirus exposure and HLA in healthy donors. The method was immunoSEQ multiplex PCR; TCRdb's version includes in-frame clones alone and lacks a portion of them. The sample yields 250,000 to 400,000 clones, roughly 88% seen once. Specimen: PBMCs. The receptors here all came from a man aged 25-45 years in good health and CMV-seronegative. Each CDR3 is given with its conserved first and last residue. Fields, in order: CDR3 length, V gene, D gene, J gene, clone size, CDR3 protein, CDR3 DNA. The D gene is left open where the match is weak. Some rows have no size entry. The others give once, few or many, or a class for an expanded clone.

CDR3 length: 12; V gene: TRBV5-4; D gene: .; J gene: TRBJ1-2; clone size: .; CDR3 protein: CASSLDSRGYTF; CDR3 DNA: TGTGCCAGCAGCCTGGACAGCAGGGGCTACACCTTC
CDR3 length: 17; V gene: TRBV5-1; D gene: .; J gene: TRBJ1-3; clone size: .; CDR3 protein: CASSPKASGSSGNTIYF; CDR3 DNA: TGCGCCAGCAGCCCCAAGGCATCGGGGAGCTCTGGAAACACCATATATTTT
CDR3 length: 13; V gene: TRBV5-6; D gene: .; J gene: TRBJ2-7; clone size: .; CDR3 protein: CASSLARIYEQYF; CDR3 DNA: TGTGCCAGCAGCTTGGCCAGGATCTACGAGCAGTACTTC
CDR3 length: 12; V gene: TRBV5-8; D gene: .; J gene: TRBJ2-7; clone size: .; CDR3 protein: CASSLSGLEQYF; CDR3 DNA: TGTGCCAGCAGCTTGTCAGGGCTCGAGCAGTACTTC
CDR3 length: 15; V gene: TRBV6-6; D gene: .; J gene: TRBJ1-5; clone size: .; CDR3 protein: CASSYEGTSNQPQHF; CDR3 DNA: TGTGCCAGCAGTTACGAAGGGACAAGCAATCAGCCCCAGCATTTT
CDR3 length: 16; V gene: TRBV5-3; D gene: .; J gene: TRBJ1-5; clone size: .; CDR3 protein: CARSSCWNRENQPQHF; CDR3 DNA: TGTGCCAGAAGCTCTTGTTGGAACAGGGAGAATCAGCCCCAGCATTTT
CDR3 length: 14; V gene: TRBV2; D gene: .; J gene: TRBJ1-1; clone size: .; CDR3 protein: CASSVGGWATEAFF; CDR3 DNA: TGTGCCAGCAGTGTCGGAGGGTGGGCCACTGAAGCTTTCTTT
CDR3 length: 19; V gene: TRBV19; D gene: .; J gene: TRBJ1-1; clone size: .; CDR3 protein: CASSIYATPDRPGNTEAFF; CDR3 DNA: TGTGCCAGTAGCATATACGCCACACCCGACAGGCCCGGGAACACTGAAGCTTTCTTT
CDR3 length: 17; V gene: TRBV5-4; D gene: TRBD1; J gene: TRBJ1-1; clone size: .; CDR3 protein: CASSLVWTGPMNTEAFF; CDR3 DNA: TGTGCCAGCAGCTTGGTTTGGACAGGGCCAATGAACACTGAAGCTTTCTTT
CDR3 length: 15; V gene: TRBV4-2; D gene: .; J gene: TRBJ2-4; clone size: .; CDR3 protein: CASSQDLEQGGVQYF; CDR3 DNA: TGTGCCAGCAGCCAAGATCTAGAACAGGGCGGCGTTCAGTACTTC
CDR3 length: 18; V gene: TRBV13; D gene: .; J gene: TRBJ2-6; clone size: .; CDR3 protein: CASSLVPGVNSGANVLTF; CDR3 DNA: TGTGCCAGCAGCTTAGTACCAGGGGTCAACTCTGGGGCCAACGTCCTGACTTTC
CDR3 length: 15; V gene: TRBV6-1; D gene: TRBD1; J gene: TRBJ2-2; clone size: .; CDR3 protein: CATSLPGQLTGELFF; CDR3 DNA: TGTGCCACCTCACTTCCGGGACAGCTCACCGGGGAGCTGTTTTTT
CDR3 length: 15; V gene: TRBV6-5; D gene: .; J gene: TRBJ2-7; clone size: .; CDR3 protein: CASSWGTPSSYEQYF; CDR3 DNA: TGTGCCAGCAGCTGGGGGACACCAAGCTCCTACGAGCAGTACTTC
CDR3 length: 11; V gene: TRBV6-1; D gene: .; J gene: TRBJ2-7; clone size: few; CDR3 protein: CASSAGYEQYF; CDR3 DNA: TGTGCCAGCTCTGCCGGCTACGAGCAGTACTTC
CDR3 length: 13; V gene: TRBV6-5; D gene: TRBD1; J gene: TRBJ2-7; clone size: .; CDR3 protein: CASSRDRGGEQYF; CDR3 DNA: TGTGCCAGCAGCCGGGACAGGGGAGGCGAGCAGTACTTC
CDR3 length: 15; V gene: TRBV27; D gene: TRBD1; J gene: TRBJ2-3; clone size: .; CDR3 protein: CASSFMRGREDTQYF; CDR3 DNA: TGTGCCAGCAGTTTTATGAGGGGGCGTGAAGATACGCAGTATTTT
CDR3 length: 13; V gene: TRBV27; D gene: .; J gene: TRBJ2-2; clone size: .; CDR3 protein: CASRITFTGELFF; CDR3 DNA: TGTGCCAGCAGAATAACTTTCACCGGGGAGCTGTTTTTT
CDR3 length: 19; V gene: TRBV19; D gene: TRBD2; J gene: TRBJ2-3; clone size: .; CDR3 protein: CASARGGRRFGPVTDTQYF; CDR3 DNA: TGTGCCAGTGCCCGGGGGGGACGACGGTTCGGACCAGTCACAGATACGCAGTATTTT
CDR3 length: 13; V gene: TRBV7-6; D gene: .; J gene: TRBJ1-3; clone size: once; CDR3 protein: CASSLLSGNTIYF; CDR3 DNA: TGTGCCAGCAGCTTACTCTCTGGAAACACCATATATTTT
CDR3 length: 16; V gene: TRBV6-5; D gene: TRBD1; J gene: TRBJ1-1; clone size: .; CDR3 protein: CASSFLQGARFTEAFF; CDR3 DNA: TGTGCCAGCAGTTTCTTACAGGGGGCGCGTTTCACTGAAGCTTTCTTT
CDR3 length: 16; V gene: TRBV7-8; D gene: TRBD1; J gene: TRBJ1-5; clone size: once; CDR3 protein: CATQEGNRGLDQPQHF; CDR3 DNA: TGTGCCACTCAAGAGGGTAACAGGGGGCTTGATCAGCCCCAGCATTTT
CDR3 length: 15; V gene: TRBV5-1; D gene: .; J gene: TRBJ2-7; clone size: .; CDR3 protein: CASSLVGGIGYEQYF; CDR3 DNA: TGCGCCAGCAGCTTGGTGGGGGGTATAGGCTACGAGCAGTACTTC
CDR3 length: 15; V gene: TRBV6-6; D gene: TRBD1; J gene: TRBJ2-2; clone size: few; CDR3 protein: CASTSGQGRNGELFF; CDR3 DNA: TGTGCCAGCACTTCGGGACAGGGGAGGAACGGGGAGCTGTTTTTT
CDR3 length: 13; V gene: TRBV4-1; D gene: .; J gene: TRBJ1-5; clone size: few; CDR3 protein: CASSQDRDQPQHF; CDR3 DNA: TGCGCCAGCAGCCAAGACAGGGATCAGCCCCAGCATTTT
CDR3 length: 16; V gene: TRBV13; D gene: TRBD2; J gene: TRBJ2-1; clone size: .; CDR3 protein: CASSPDRGGLVNEQFF; CDR3 DNA: TGTGCCAGCAGCCCAGACCGCGGGGGATTGGTGAATGAGCAGTTCTTC